The 2 T cell receptor beta chains given below trace back to one sample, sequenced in a study of T cell responses to AZD1222 COVID-19 vaccine. Sequencing used immunoSEQ multiplex PCR; TCRdb keeps in-frame clones, though not all of them. The sample holds approximately 150,000 clones, just over 90% seen once. Specimen: peripheral blood, collected 28 days after the second AZD1222 dose. These receptors all stem from an adult who received the AZD1222 COVID-19 vaccine.

V usage is TRBV7-2 and J usage is TRBJ2-7, with no clear D. The V gene's germline CDR1 is SGHTA and CDR2 FQGNSA. Trimming left V 3 bases short and J 2 bases short, with 8 bases between. The CDR3 contains 13 residues. The CDR3, as DNA: TGTGCCAGCAGCTTGGAAACTACCTACGAGCAGTACTTC. Translated, it gives CASSLETTYEQYF.

The chain carries TRBV5-1 and TRBJ1-2, with unresolved D. Trimming removed 0 bases at V and 2 bases at J, with 8 bases between. The CDR3 is 14 amino acids. Germline assignment: CDR1 SGHRS and CDR2 YFSETQ. The CDR3 nucleotides are TGCGCCAGCAGCTTGGAGGCGGCGAACTATGGCTACACCTTC. It yields the protein CASSLEAANYGYTF.